This T cell receptor beta chain stems from a study of PD-1 blockade in mismatch repair-deficient tumors. About the study: Enrolled about 2013-2016, patients had progressing, pretreated mismatch repair-deficient cancers of over nine types.

Data came from immunoSEQ multiplex PCR; TCRdb stores just in-frame clones and leaves some out. The table has approximately 100,000 clones, roughly four fifths seen once; the top ten hold approximately 6.7%. Whole-study findings and limits: Tumor-resident clones, often absent from pretreatment blood, expanded after pembrolizumab and then contracted.

Mismatch repair deficiency was confirmed in all patients, by PCR or immunohistochemistry. TCRs were sequenced from a few patients responding to pembrolizumab. With regard to this clone: As yet, its antigen is unknown.

V lost 5 bases and J 2 bases, leaving 12 bases between the germline ends. There are 15 residues in the CDR3. Per the germline V gene, CDR1 is PRHDT and CDR2 is FYEKMQ (reference sequence). This TCR came from an adult with mismatch repair-deficient cancer. This material consisted of peripheral blood, taken approximately 35 weeks after starting pembrolizumab. The gene calls are TRBV13 and TRBJ1-4; D gene ambiguous. The CDR3, as DNA: TGTGCCAGCAGCCTAAGGAGGGCGACTAATGAAAAACTGTTTTTT. It is translated as CASSLRRATNEKLFF.